These T cell receptor beta chains were read from a single sample in a study of tumor-infiltrating lymphocytes in primary liver carcinoma. MiXCR was run by TCRdb on the multiplex PCR reads, yielding one entry per CDR3 protein. The table lists fewer than 400,000 distinct CDR3 sequences, 50% to 60% of them singletons. Sequences were obtained from peripheral blood. These receptors all come from a woman aged 25 to 39 with primary liver carcinoma and hepatitis B virus infection. The CDR3 runs from the conserved cysteine through the conserved F or W. The D gene is left open where the match is weak. Only part of the rows carry a size: once, few, many, or a class if the clone is expanded.

CDR3nt,CDR3aa,d_gene,v_gene,abundance,j_gene
TGTGTCAGCAGCTTACTAGCGGGAAGTTTAGAAGAGACCCAGTACTTC,CVSSLLAGSLEETQYF,TRBD2,TRBV11-2,few,TRBJ2-5
TGTGCCAGCATTCGGACAGGGTTGAGCGAGCAGTATTTC,CASIRTGLSEQYF,TRBD1,TRBV6-2/TRBV6-3,NA,TRBJ2-7
TGTGCCAGCAGCCAAGATCACAGGGGGAAAAACACTCAGTACTTC,CASSQDHRGKNTQYF,TRBD1,TRBV4-3,NA,TRBJ2-4
TGTGCCAGCAGCCAATTGGTCTCCAAAAACATTCAGTACTTC,CASSQLVSKNIQYF,NA,TRBV16,NA,TRBJ2-4
TGTGCCAGCAGCTTGGGCCGCGGAGGGAGCTCCTACGAGCAGTACTTC,CASSLGRGGSSYEQYF,NA,TRBV5-4,few,TRBJ2-7
TGTGTCAGCAGTTCCGGGACAATGGGCGGGGAGCTGTTTTTT,CVSSSGTMGGELFF,NA,TRBV11-2,NA,TRBJ2-2
TGTGCCAGCCGCGGGGCAGGCGACTCCCTAACCGGCGGCTACACCTTC,CASRGAGDSLTGGYTF,NA,TRBV10-3,NA,TRBJ1-2
TGTGCCAGCAGTCTAGCCAAAACCCCCCCAGATACGCAGTATTTT,CASSLAKTPPDTQYF,NA,TRBV5-5,NA,TRBJ2-3
TGTGCCAGCAGCCTCGGACTAGCGACCGGGGAGCTGTTTTTT,CASSLGLATGELFF,TRBD2,TRBV4-2,NA,TRBJ2-2
TGCAGCGTTGCGGGACAGGTAGTCCCGGGGCTAGTCCGAACGGTGCCCTACGAGCAGTACTTC,CSVAGQVVPGLVRTVPYEQYF,TRBD1,TRBV29-1,NA,TRBJ2-7
TGTGCCAGCAGTGGGGAACTAGCGACCACCGGGGAGCTGTTTTTT,CASSGELATTGELFF,TRBD2,TRBV6-1,few,TRBJ2-2
TGTGCCAGCAGTTGCTCAGGACAGGGGGATGAGCAGTACTTC,CASSCSGQGDEQYF,TRBD1,TRBV6-5,NA,TRBJ2-7
TGTGCCAGCAGTTCCTCTGGACACTACAATGAGCAGTTCTTC,CASSSSGHYNEQFF,NA,TRBV12-3/TRBV12-4,NA,TRBJ2-1
TGTGCCAGTAGTCGGACAGGGATGGGGCAGCCCCAGTATTTT,CASSRTGMGQPQYF,TRBD1,TRBV11-2,NA,TRBJ2-3
TGTGCCAGCAGTTACAACAGCGGGAACGACGAGCAGTACTTC,CASSYNSGNDEQYF,TRBD2,TRBV6-6,NA,TRBJ2-7
TGTGCCAACCACGATGGGGGGTTCGAAAAGACCCAGTACTTC,CANHDGGFEKTQYF,NA,TRBV6-5,NA,TRBJ2-5
TGTACCAGCAGCTTAACATCCGGGGGCCTATTGTCGTATGAGCAGTACTTC,CTSSLTSGGLLSYEQYF,NA,TRBV11-1,NA,TRBJ2-5
TGTGCCAGCATTTTTCCGTATGTTCTTGAGGGGAAATACAATGAGCAGTTCTTC,CASIFPYVLEGKYNEQFF,NA,TRBV12-3/TRBV12-4,NA,TRBJ2-1
TGTGCCTGGAGTGGTCTTCACACTTACAATGAGCAGTTCTTC,CAWSGLHTYNEQFF,NA,TRBV30,NA,TRBJ2-1
TGTGCCGGCAGTTACGGGTTCCGAGCGAACACTGAAGCTTTCTTT,CAGSYGFRANTEAFF,NA,TRBV6-5,NA,TRBJ1-1
TGTGCCAGCAGTTTGGGACAGGGGGTCTACGAGCAGTACTTC,CASSLGQGVYEQYF,TRBD1,TRBV12-3/TRBV12-4,NA,TRBJ2-7
TGTGCCAGCAGCCCCTCTAGGGGAATGCGTGATACGCAGTATTTT,CASSPSRGMRDTQYF,NA,TRBV11-3,many,TRBJ2-3
TGTGCCACGAACCCGGCCGGGACAGGGATGAGCGTCAAAAACATTCAGTACTTC,CATNPAGTGMSVKNIQYF,TRBD1,TRBV6-6,NA,TRBJ2-4
TGCAGTGCCGCGGGAGCCTACGAGCAGTACTTC,CSAAGAYEQYF,TRBD2,TRBV20-1,NA,TRBJ2-7
TGTGCCAGCAGTCCTAGCGGTTCGAACACCGGGGAGCTGTTTTTT,CASSPSGSNTGELFF,TRBD2,TRBV6-6,NA,TRBJ2-2
TGTGCCTGGACCCGGACAGGGAACTATGGCTACACCTTC,CAWTRTGNYGYTF,TRBD1,TRBV30,NA,TRBJ1-2
TGCGCCAGCAGCCGCGGGGGACTAGCGGGAGATGGCAATAAGCAGTTCTTC,CASSRGGLAGDGNKQFF,TRBD2,TRBV10-1,NA,TRBJ2-1